The source of this T cell receptor beta chain is a study of blood T cells in healthy people across ages. Between the trimmed V and J ends, which lost 6 bases and 0 bases, there was a span of 9 bases. The CDR3 sequence is 12 residues long. From germline, CDR1 is DFQATT and CDR2 SNEGSKA (reference sequence). This clonotype was observed a handful of times. Its specificity is unknown. The study, taken as a whole, reports: Versus aged donors, long-lived donors had higher diversity and more naive CD4+ cells. Underestimates were what the diversity estimates from one million T cells were considered to be. Unsorted PBMCs prevented conclusive naive versus antigen-experienced comparison.

The use of a sample-barcoded 5' primer and a J-beta primer mix characterized a second PCR of roughly 7 to 11 cycles. TCRdb analysed the 5' RACE reads with MiXCR anew, one entry per CDR3 protein. The data contain about a million distinct CDR3 sequences, around 46% of them singletons. The specimen was blood. This chain links TRBV20-1 with TRBJ2-7; D is undetermined. This receptor was taken from a man aged 30 to 45 in good health. The CDR3 sequence is CSAARYSYEQYF. The CDR3 DNA reads as TGCAGTGCAGCCCGGTACTCCTACGAGCAGTACTTC.